This T cell receptor beta chain was sequenced for a study of blood T cell repertoires in COVID-19. This table comes from immunoSEQ multiplex PCR, and its TCRdb copy is limited to in-frame clones, with some not included. The sample shows just over 95,000 clones, about 86% of them seen only once. J lost 6 bases, V lost 1 base, and 4 bases had no gene match. Germline V CDR1 and CDR2: SEHNR, FQNEAQ (reference sequence). The CDR3 runs to 15 residues. The TCR sequence derives from a man between 60 and 75 years old with acute or convalescent COVID-19. The specimen sequenced was peripheral blood. This rearrangement joins TRBV7-9 to TRBJ2-1, with 9 bases fitting TRBD1. The CDR3 sequence: CASSLETGGTNEQFF. DNA of the CDR3: TGTGCCAGCAGCTTAGAGACAGGGGGGACCAATGAGCAGTTCTTC.